The clone carrying this T cell receptor (beta chain) has just one count. Per the original methods: Nucleated cell number was recorded as an estimate derived from reference gene primer amplification. Generated by immunoSEQ multiplex PCR, the TCRdb table keeps only in-frame clones and is missing some. For V, J and clone size, that table is used; D and trimming come from the DNA. The table has around 100,000 clones, roughly four fifths seen once. V was pared by 8 bases and J by 4 bases, with 17 bases between. The CDR3 contains 14 residues. In germline, CDR1 is MNHEY, CDR2 SMNVEV (reference sequence). This specimen belongs to a study of blood T cell repertoires in COVID-19. Study overall: Sites in the United States, Italy and Spain provided acute and convalescent COVID-19 samples. Sources were T cells, B-cell-depleted T cells, or PBMCs; the material itself was cDNA or gDNA.

This chain connects TRBV27 to TRBJ1-2, with D hard to call. This TCR came from a man in his sixties or seventies with active or convalescent COVID-19. Sequenced material: peripheral blood. This CDR3 reads CASHPADGSYGYTF. CDR3 DNA: TGTGCCAGCCACCCAGCGGACGGAAGCTATGGCTACACCTTC.